This T cell receptor beta chain stems from a study of blood T cell repertoires in COVID-19 (dated by TCRdb to 2018 to 2020). Regarding the complete study: Collaborator samples came from the United States, Italy and Spain and covered acute and convalescent phases of COVID-19. The prospective study material was composed of cDNA or gDNA derived from T cells, B-cell-depleted T cells, or PBMCs. The dataset comprised deeply sampled blood TCRbeta repertoires from subjects exposed to, actively infected with, or recovered from COVID-19. The repertoires were released in a freely available public database intended as a resource for research on the immune response to SARS-CoV-2. The samples were drawn from two sources: the first 160 participants of the ongoing ImmuneRACE study, and some 1,300 subjects contributed by 6 global collaborators. Nearly every sample came with metadata listing a de-identified subject ID, COVID-19 status, age in years and sex. HLA class I and class II types, where available, came from metadata supplied by the sample provider rather than from assay-based typing.

Regarding this clone: There is no known antigen for this receptor. Qualities for individual bases were not recorded, and no much larger clone is one base off.

The immunoSEQ Assay, a bias-controlled multiplex PCR, was used to amplify TCRbeta CDR3 regions from genomic DNA. The original methods were these. Within the assay, amplification of reference gene primers was used to estimate how many nucleated cells each sample contained. To quantify the absolute abundance of each unique TCRbeta CDR3 rearrangement, sequence reads were collapsed and filtered. For each sample, productive Simpson clonality was calculated by taking the square root of Simpson's diversity index across productive rearrangements. Held by TCRdb, this immuneACCESS table contains in-frame sequences only and omits some clones. Under half of the omission traces to an unresolved V gene where checked; the cause of the rest is unknown. The D gene and trimming were derived from the DNA, and the V and J assignments and clone size from that table. The sample table holds tens of thousands of clones, of which roughly 90% were seen once. The top ten hold roughly 1.5% of the sample.

Whole blood was collected in K2EDTA tubes by collaborating institutions according to the institutions' own protocols. For TCRbeta analysis, collaborators shipped samples as frozen whole blood, isolated PBMCs, or DNA extracted from either of those sample types. Overall study outcomes, separate from this receptor: The quantity of clinical and demographic metadata differed by source and by participant and was supplied without curation.

Inclusive of the bounding cysteine and phenylalanine, the CDR3 is 13 residues long. Solely the CDR3 DNA is kept, with 39 bases framed from the first base. V is clipped by 0 bases and J by 8 bases, and the sequence between their germline boundaries is 8 bases long. The germline V gene supplies CDR1 SGHRS and CDR2 YFSETQ. The sequence derives from a man aged 50 to 60 with acute or convalescent COVID-19. The sequenced sample was peripheral blood. The chain couples TRBV5-1 to TRBJ1-4; a confident D gene designation cannot be given. The DNA is as follows: TGCGCCAGCAGCTTGGTTCCTGTCGAAAAACTGTTTTTT. Its protein reads: CASSLVPVEKLFF.